This TCR beta chain was sequenced for a study of blood T cells in healthy people across ages. Study observations and caveats: In long-lived donors, naive CD4+ cell counts and diversity exceeded those of aged donors. Donor CMV status, an unknown factor, possibly confounded changes in expanded clonotypes.

On this clonotype itself: Its antigen is undetermined.

No fewer than 6 micrograms of total RNA were isolated from every sample. Trimming took off 1 base at V and 0 bases at J, with 10 bases between the two ends. The CDR3 totals 16 residues. The V gene's germline CDR1 is MGHRA and CDR2 YSYEKL. It was with a sample-barcoded 5' primer and a J-beta primer mix that a second PCR of roughly 7 to 12 cycles was run. TCRdb reanalysed the 5' RACE reads using MiXCR and keeps one entry per CDR3 protein. The sample shows over 1,300,000 distinct CDR3 sequences, approximately 63% of them seen only once. The receptor was isolated from a man between 18 and 29 years old in good health. The material sequenced was blood. The chain couples TRBV4-1 to TRBJ1-5, with a possible D match to TRBD1 (5 bases). As DNA, the CDR3 is TGCGCCAGCAGCCAAGGGGTTCAGGGTAGCAATCAGCCCCAGCATTTT. As protein: CASSQGVQGSNQPQHF.